This entry lists 2 T cell receptor beta chains sequenced from one sample in a study of PD-1 blockade in mismatch repair-deficient tumors. Libraries were prepared by immunoSEQ multiplex PCR; TCRdb keeps only in-frame clonotypes and omits some of them. The profile shows about 25,000 clones, less than 85% of them singletons. Sequences were derived from PBMCs, sampled before pembrolizumab treatment. The receptors derive from an adult with mismatch repair-deficient cancer.

The chain carries TRBV25-1 and TRBJ1-4; 11 positions agree with TRBD1. The CDR3 has 15 amino acids. J was trimmed by 14 bases and V by 7 bases; bases with no gene match: 15. Germline V gene sequence: CDR1 MGHDK, CDR2 SYGVNS. As DNA, the CDR3 is TGTGCCAGCACCGAAGGTGGACAGGGGGCCTCCCATCTGTTTTTT. As protein: CASTEGGQGASHLFF.

This clone has more than one count but fewer than ten. The V call is TRBV7-3, the J call TRBJ2-2; no definite D call. Germline-derived CDR1 and CDR2 are SGHTA and FQGTGA. V was cut by 5 bases and J by 2 bases, with 6 bases left in between. The CDR3 has 13 residues. The CDR3 reads CASSPINTGELFF. For the CDR3, the DNA is TGTGCCAGCAGCCCCATTAACACCGGGGAGCTGTTTTTT.